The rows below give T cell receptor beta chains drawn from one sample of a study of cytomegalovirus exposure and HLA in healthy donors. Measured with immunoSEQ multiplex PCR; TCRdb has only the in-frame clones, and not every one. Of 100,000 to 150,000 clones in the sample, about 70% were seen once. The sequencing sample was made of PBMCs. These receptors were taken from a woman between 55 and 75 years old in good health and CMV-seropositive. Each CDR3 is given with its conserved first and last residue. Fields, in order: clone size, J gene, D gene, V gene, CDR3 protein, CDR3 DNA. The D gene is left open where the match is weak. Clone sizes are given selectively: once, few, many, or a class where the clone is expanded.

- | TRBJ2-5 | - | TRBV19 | CASSIIGLRETQYF | TGTGCCAGTAGTATTATAGGCCTCAGGGAGACCCAGTACTTC
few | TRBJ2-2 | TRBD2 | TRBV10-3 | CAIRPSVAGNTGELFF | TGTGCCATCAGGCCGTCGGTAGCGGGGAACACCGGGGAGCTGTTTTTT
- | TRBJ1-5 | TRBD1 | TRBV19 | CASSIRGTGDSNQPQHF | TGTGCCAGTAGTATAAGGGGGACAGGGGATAGCAATCAGCCCCAGCATTTT
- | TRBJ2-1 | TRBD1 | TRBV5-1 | CASSLGPGTGTYNEQFF | TGCGCCAGCAGCTTGGGGCCCGGGACAGGGACCTACAATGAGCAGTTCTTC
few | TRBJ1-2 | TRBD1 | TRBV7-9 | CASSRDSPYGYTF | TGTGCCAGCAGCCGGGACAGTCCCTATGGCTACACCTTC
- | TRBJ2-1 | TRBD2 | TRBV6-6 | CASSSSGAGGLSEQFF | TGTGCCAGCAGTTCCTCGGGAGCGGGGGGGCTCAGTGAGCAGTTCTTC
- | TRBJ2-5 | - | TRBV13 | CASSLEIGPPRLRETQYF | TGTGCCAGCAGCTTAGAAATCGGCCCTCCCCGACTAAGAGAGACCCAGTACTTC
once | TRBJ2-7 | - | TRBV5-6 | CASSLVLTSSEQYF | TGTGCCAGCAGCTTGGTACTCACTAGCTCGGAGCAGTACTTC
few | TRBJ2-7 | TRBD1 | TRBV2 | CASSLTGTGNSYEQYF | TGTGCCAGCAGCCTTACTGGGACAGGGAATTCCTACGAGCAGTACTTC
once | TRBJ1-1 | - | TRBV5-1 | CASSQARGEAFF | TGCGCCAGCTCACAGGCGAGGGGGGAAGCTTTCTTT
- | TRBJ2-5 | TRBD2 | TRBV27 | CASSQASGGSSGTQYF | TGTGCCAGCAGCCAAGCTAGCGGGGGGAGCTCCGGGACCCAGTACTTC
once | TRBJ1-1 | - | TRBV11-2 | CASSLARTLEAFF | TGTGCCAGCAGCTTAGCTCGGACTCTTGAAGCTTTCTTT
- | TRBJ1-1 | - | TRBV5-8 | CASSRGQLNTEAFF | TGTGCCAGCAGCCGAGGACAGTTGAACACTGAAGCTTTCTTT
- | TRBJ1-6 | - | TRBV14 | CASSQTSSYNSPLHF | TGTGCCAGCAGCCAGACATCCTCCTATAATTCACCCCTCCACTTT
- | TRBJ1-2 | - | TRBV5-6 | CASSTDSYYGYTF | TGTGCCAGCAGCACTGACAGTTACTATGGCTACACCTTC
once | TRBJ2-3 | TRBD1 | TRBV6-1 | CASSEGTGGSTDTQYF | TGTGCCAGCAGTGAAGGCACAGGGGGGAGCACAGATACGCAGTATTTT
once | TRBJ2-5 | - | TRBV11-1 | CASSLLLQETQYF | TGTGCCAGCAGCTTACTCCTCCAAGAGACCCAGTACTTC
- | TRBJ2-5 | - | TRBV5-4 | CASSTDSPRGTQYF | TGTGCCAGCAGCACTGACAGTCCCAGGGGGACCCAGTACTTC
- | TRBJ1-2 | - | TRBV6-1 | CASTRGYNYGYTF | TGTGCCAGCACGCGGGGCTATAACTATGGCTACACCTTC
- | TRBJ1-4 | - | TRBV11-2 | CASSLGAPAGEKLFF | TGTGCCAGCAGCTTAGGCGCCCCGGCCGGGGAAAAACTGTTTTTT
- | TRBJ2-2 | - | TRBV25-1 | CASIRQAQGTGELFF | TGTGCCAGCATTCGGCAGGCGCAGGGAACCGGGGAGCTGTTTTTT
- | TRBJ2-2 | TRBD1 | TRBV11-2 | CASSLKTGGLNTGELFF | TGTGCCAGCAGCCTTAAGACAGGGGGGTTGAACACCGGGGAGCTGTTTTTT